Listed below are T cell receptor beta chains from one sample, sequenced in a study of response to subunit inactivated influenza vaccine. TCRdb re-analysed the RT-PCR reads in MiXCR, keeping a single row per CDR3 protein. In the table there are 550,000 to 600,000 distinct CDR3 sequences, approximately 12% of which are singletons. This specimen was PBMCs from blood, taken on the day of vaccination. These receptors were collected from a man aged 45-60 years who received an inactivated influenza vaccine. CDR3s include the opening cysteine and the closing phenylalanine or tryptophan. The order of the fields is J gene, CDR3 length, V gene, clone size, D gene, CDR3 protein, CDR3 DNA. The D gene is left open where the match is weak. The size entry is marked missing in some rows and otherwise reads once, few, many or a size class.

>TRBJ2-1|14|TRBV6-5|few|.
CASSYTAAAVEQFF
TGTGCCAGCAGTTATACAGCGGCGGCAGTTGAGCAGTTCTTC
>TRBJ2-5|15|TRBV9|few|TRBD2
CASSPGLAGFETQYF
TGTGCCAGCAGCCCGGGACTAGCGGGATTTGAGACCCAGTACTTC
>TRBJ1-4|13|TRBV25-1|few|.
CASRDTTNEKLFF
TGTGCCAGCAGGGACACAACTAATGAAAAACTGTTTTTT
>TRBJ2-2|16|TRBV28|few|.
CASRGARTIPAGELFF
TGTGCCAGCAGAGGGGCGCGGACAATTCCCGCCGGGGAGCTGTTTTTT
>TRBJ2-5|16|TRBV19|.|.
CASSIRPRLNMETQYF
TGTGCCAGTAGCATCCGACCTAGGTTAAATATGGAGACCCAGTACTTC
>TRBJ2-7|14|TRBV7-9|few|.
CASTLGQGSYEQYF
TGTGCCAGCACCCTAGGGCAGGGATCCTACGAGCAGTACTTC
>TRBJ2-5|12|TRBV11-2|.|.
CASSVMQETQYF
TGTGCCAGCAGCGTAATGCAAGAGACCCAGTACTTC
>TRBJ2-7|12|TRBV9|few|.
CASSGGTGEQYF
TGTGCCAGCAGCGGAGGGACGGGTGAGCAGTACTTC
>TRBJ2-2|13|TRBV20-1|.|.
CSVSPRYTGELFF
TGCAGTGTCTCCCCTCGGTACACCGGGGAGCTGTTTTTT
>TRBJ2-2|16|TRBV25-1|.|TRBD1
CASSGQTGKLAGELFF
TGTGCCAGCAGCGGACAGACAGGGAAATTGGCCGGGGAGCTGTTTTTT
>TRBJ2-7|11|TRBV20-1|.|.
CSARTVREQYF
TGCAGTGCTCGGACTGTTCGCGAGCAGTACTTC
>TRBJ2-1|14|TRBV29-1|few|.
CSVARSGRIDEQFF
TGCAGCGTTGCCCGTTCTGGAAGGATAGATGAGCAGTTCTTC
>TRBJ2-3|17|TRBV29-1|many|TRBD2
CSARTSGRALWADTQYF
TGCAGCGCCAGAACTAGCGGGAGGGCCCTCTGGGCAGATACGCAGTATTTT
>TRBJ1-2|14|TRBV5-1|few|.
CASSLESSNYGYTF
TGCGCCAGCAGCTTGGAATCCTCTAACTATGGCTACACCTTC
>TRBJ1-3|18|TRBV12-3/TRBV12-4|few|.
CASSLRLMGTPSGNTIYF
TGTGCCAGCAGTTTACGCTTAATGGGGACACCCTCTGGAAACACCATATATTTT
>TRBJ2-2|19|TRBV27|.|TRBD1
CASSRGGLWTGGTTGELFF
TGTGCCAGCAGCAGGGGGGGACTGTGGACAGGGGGGACCACCGGGGAGCTGTTTTTT
>TRBJ1-5|14|TRBV7-2|.|.
CASSKGGGGQPQHF
TGTGCCAGCAGCAAAGGGGGAGGCGGTCAGCCCCAGCATTTT
>TRBJ2-5|11|TRBV7-2|many|.
CASSLFGTQYF
TGTGCCAGCAGCTTATTCGGGACCCAGTACTTC